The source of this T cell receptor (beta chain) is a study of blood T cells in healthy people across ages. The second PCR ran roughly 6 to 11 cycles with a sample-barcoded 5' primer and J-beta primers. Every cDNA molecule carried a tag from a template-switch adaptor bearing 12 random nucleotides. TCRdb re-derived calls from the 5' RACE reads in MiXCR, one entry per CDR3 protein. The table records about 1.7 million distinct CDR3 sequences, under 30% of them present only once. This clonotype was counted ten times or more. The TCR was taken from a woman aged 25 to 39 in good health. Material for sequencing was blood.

Written as DNA, the CDR3 is TGCAGTGCCTCGACTAGCGGGAGGGCGAAAAACATTCAGTACTTC. It encodes CSASTSGRAKNIQYF. This sequence joins TRBV20-1 and TRBJ2-4, with 14 bases aligning to TRBD2. Germline CDR1 is DFQATT and CDR2 is SNEGSKA (reference sequence). V shed 6 bases, J shed 4 bases, and the junction held 5 bases outside the gene matches. This CDR3 region has 15 residues.